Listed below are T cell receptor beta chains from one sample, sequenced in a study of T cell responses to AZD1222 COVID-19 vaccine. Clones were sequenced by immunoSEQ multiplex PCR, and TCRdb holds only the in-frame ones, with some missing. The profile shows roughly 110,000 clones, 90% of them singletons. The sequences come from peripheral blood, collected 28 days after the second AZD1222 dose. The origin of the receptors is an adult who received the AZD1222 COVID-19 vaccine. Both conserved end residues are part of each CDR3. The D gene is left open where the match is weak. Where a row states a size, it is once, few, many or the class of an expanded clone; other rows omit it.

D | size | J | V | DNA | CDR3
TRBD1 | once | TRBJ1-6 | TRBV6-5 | TGTGCCAGCAGTTACTACGGACAGGGGCAATCACCCCTCCACTTT | CASSYYGQGQSPLHF
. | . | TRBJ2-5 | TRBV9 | TGTGCCAGCAGCGTGGCAGGAGAACCTCAAGAGACCCAGTACTTC | CASSVAGEPQETQYF
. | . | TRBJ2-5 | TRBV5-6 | TGTGCCAGCAGCTTTTCCGTCGTGGACGAGACCCAGTACTTC | CASSFSVVDETQYF
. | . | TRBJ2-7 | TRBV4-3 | TGCGCCAGCAGCCAAGAGACCCAGGTGCAATCCTACGAGCAGTACTTC | CASSQETQVQSYEQYF
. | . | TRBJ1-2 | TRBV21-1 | TGTGCCAGCAGCAAAGGGGATTTGGGAGACAATTCTGGCTACACCTTC | CASSKGDLGDNSGYTF
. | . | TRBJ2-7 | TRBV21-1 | TGTGCCAGCAGCTGCCTCCAGGGGACGAGGTACGAGCAGTACTTC | CASSCLQGTRYEQYF
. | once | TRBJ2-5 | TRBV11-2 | TGTGCCAGCAGCTTCTCAGGGGAAGAGACCCAGTACTTC | CASSFSGEETQYF
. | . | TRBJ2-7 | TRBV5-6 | TGTGCCAGCAGCCCCGGGGGGCTATTCTACGAGCAGTACTTC | CASSPGGLFYEQYF
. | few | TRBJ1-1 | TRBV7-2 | TGTGCCAGCCGAACGACACCAGGCAGGACTGAAGCTTTCTTT | CASRTTPGRTEAFF
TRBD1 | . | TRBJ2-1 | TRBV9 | TGTGCCAGCAGCGTAGAAGACAGGGGCTACAATGAGCAGTTCTTC | CASSVEDRGYNEQFF